The entry below describes one T cell receptor (beta chain). No antigen is known for it. This entry is derived from a study of cytomegalovirus exposure and HLA in healthy donors. Use of 60 Vbeta and 13 Jbeta primers characterized the PCR. TCRdb's copy holds only in-frame clones and misses some; the assay was immunoSEQ multiplex PCR. The repertoire shows about 50,000 clones; the top ten hold 9% to 15%. Germline CDR1 reads SEHNR; CDR2 reads FQNEAQ (reference sequence). With V trimmed by 6 bases and J by 6 bases, 11 bases remained unmatched. The CDR3 runs 15 residues. Study-wide findings and caveats: A later analysis linked a missense DCLRE1C variant to TCR beta V- and J-gene trimming.

This TCR was recovered from a woman aged 55-69 years in good health and CMV-seropositive. Material for sequencing was PBMCs. This chain links TRBV7-9 with TRBJ1-1; 9 bases agree with TRBD1. The CDR3 DNA follows: TGTGCCAGCAGATTTACAGGGGGCGCGGGCCCTGAAGCTTTCTTT. This sequence encodes CASRFTGGAGPEAFF.